Listed below are T cell receptor beta chains from one sample, sequenced in a study of cytomegalovirus exposure and HLA in healthy donors. Measured with immunoSEQ multiplex PCR; TCRdb has only the in-frame clones, and not every one. The repertoire holds 130,000 or so clones, with 61% as singletons. The specimen was PBMCs. Every receptor here comes from a male donor in good health and CMV-seronegative. Both conserved end residues are part of each CDR3. A D gene is named only where the DNA matches it firmly. Clone size is shown for a subset of rows, as once, few, many or a class of expanded clone.

clone_size j_call v_call d_call cdr3_aa cdr3_nt
. TRBJ1-1 TRBV7-3 . CASSRNGPSTEAFF TGTGCCAGCAGCCGAAACGGTCCTTCCACTGAAGCTTTCTTT
. TRBJ1-1 TRBV10-3 . CAISSGDRTEAFF TGTGCCATCAGTTCAGGGGATCGGACTGAAGCTTTCTTT
. TRBJ1-6 TRBV19 TRBD1 CASSFGTGATNSPLHF TGTGCCAGTAGCTTTGGAACAGGGGCAACTAATTCACCCCTCCACTTT
. TRBJ1-6 TRBV10-3 TRBD1 CAISDRTGGAGSPLHF TGTGCCATCAGTGACCGGACAGGGGGCGCCGGGTCACCCCTCCACTTT
few TRBJ2-7 TRBV6-1 . CASSEFRGSGEQYF TGTGCCAGCAGTGAATTCCGGGGGTCTGGCGAGCAGTACTTC
. TRBJ2-1 TRBV21-1 . CASRTGGSNNEQFF TGTGCCAGCAGAACAGGGGGCTCCAACAATGAGCAGTTCTTC
. TRBJ1-1 TRBV6-1 TRBD1 CASSGRTGRDTEAFF TGTGCCAGCAGTGGTCGGACAGGGAGGGACACTGAAGCTTTCTTT
. TRBJ2-1 TRBV6-4 TRBD2 CASSMAGGSPYNEQFF TGTGCCAGCAGTATGGCGGGGGGAAGTCCCTACAATGAGCAGTTCTTC
. TRBJ1-2 TRBV5-1 . CASSLEWGGYGYTF TGCGCCAGCAGCTTGGAGTGGGGAGGCTATGGCTACACCTTC
few TRBJ2-7 TRBV11-2 TRBD1 CASSTDRGPYEQYF TGTGCCAGCAGCACTGACAGGGGTCCCTACGAGCAGTACTTC
few TRBJ2-7 TRBV30 . CAWSELIGSEQYF TGTGCCTGGAGTGAATTGATTGGGAGCGAGCAGTACTTC
. TRBJ2-7 TRBV7-2 . CASSLRNEQYF TGTGCCAGCAGCTTGCGGAACGAGCAGTACTTC
. TRBJ1-1 TRBV7-2 TRBD1 CASSTPGQGHTEAFF TGTGCCAGCAGCACCCCGGGACAGGGGCATACTGAAGCTTTCTTT
. TRBJ2-5 TRBV4-1 . CASSQGGGGLGETQYF TGCGCCAGCAGCCAAGGGGGTGGGGGCTTAGGGGAGACCCAGTACTTC
. TRBJ1-1 TRBV5-4 . CASSFPGQGNAEAFF TGTGCCAGCAGCTTCCCGGGACAAGGGAACGCTGAAGCTTTCTTT
few TRBJ1-1 TRBV28 TRBD1 CASSLTGAGRAFF TGTGCCAGCAGCCTGACAGGGGCAGGTCGAGCTTTCTTT
. TRBJ1-6 TRBV6-5 . CASSYSLAVPNSPLHF TGTGCCAGCAGTTATTCCTTGGCAGTACCCAATTCACCCCTCCACTTT
. TRBJ2-3 TRBV10-3 TRBD1 CAISDRGGADTQYF TGTGCCATCAGCGACAGGGGTGGCGCAGATACGCAGTATTTT
. TRBJ2-1 TRBV27 . CASSTPGESEQFF TGTGCCAGCAGTACCCCAGGGGAGAGTGAGCAGTTCTTC
. TRBJ2-2 TRBV7-3 . CASSLERGTGELFF TGTGCCAGCAGCTTAGAACGGGGCACCGGGGAGCTGTTTTTT
few TRBJ2-1 TRBV7-8 TRBD2 CASSLVVYAGGRRNEQFF TGTGCCAGCAGCTTAGTCGTTTACGCGGGGGGGCGTCGGAATGAGCAGTTCTTC
few TRBJ1-5 TRBV19 . CASVWAGGGNQPQHF TGTGCCAGTGTGTGGGCGGGGGGAGGCAATCAGCCCCAGCATTTT
. TRBJ1-1 TRBV5-1 . CASSSFPTANTEAFF TGCGCCAGCAGCTCCTTCCCGACAGCAAACACTGAAGCTTTCTTT
. TRBJ2-3 TRBV5-1 . CASGQQGSSDTQYF TGCGCCAGCGGACAACAGGGTTCTTCGGATACGCAGTATTTT
. TRBJ2-5 TRBV9 TRBD2 CASTSGGVEETQYF TGTGCCAGCACCAGCGGGGGGGTGGAAGAGACCCAGTACTTC
once TRBJ2-5 TRBV19 TRBD1 CASSRGQGSETQYF TGTGCCAGTAGTAGGGGACAGGGATCAGAGACCCAGTACTTC
. TRBJ2-3 TRBV30 . CAWSVWGGPGGDTQYF TGTGCCTGGAGTGTTTGGGGGGGGCCAGGAGGGGATACGCAGTATTTT
once TRBJ1-1 TRBV4-1 TRBD1 CASSQEWGGRRDRGRTEAFF TGCGCCAGCAGCCAAGAATGGGGGGGTAGAAGGGACAGGGGGAGGACTGAAGCTTTCTTT
. TRBJ2-3 TRBV15 TRBD2 CATSRGLAGGLTDTQYF TGTGCCACCAGCAGGGGACTAGCGGGGGGCCTCACAGATACGCAGTATTTT